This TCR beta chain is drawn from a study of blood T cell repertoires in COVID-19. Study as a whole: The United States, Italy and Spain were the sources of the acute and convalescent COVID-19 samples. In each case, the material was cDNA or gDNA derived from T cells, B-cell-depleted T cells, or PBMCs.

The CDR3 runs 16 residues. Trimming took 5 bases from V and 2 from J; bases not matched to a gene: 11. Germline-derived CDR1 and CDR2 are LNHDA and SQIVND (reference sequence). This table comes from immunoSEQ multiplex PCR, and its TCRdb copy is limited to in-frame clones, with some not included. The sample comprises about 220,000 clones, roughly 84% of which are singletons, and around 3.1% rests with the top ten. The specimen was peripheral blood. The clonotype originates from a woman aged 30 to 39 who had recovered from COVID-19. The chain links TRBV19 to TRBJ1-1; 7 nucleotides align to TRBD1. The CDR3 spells CASSSPRTGVNTEAFF. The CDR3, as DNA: TGTGCCAGTAGTTCCCCGCGGACAGGAGTAAACACTGAAGCTTTCTTT.